The 9 T cell receptor beta chains reported below all come from one sample, sequenced in a study of long-term antiretroviral therapy in people with HIV. The run of the v3.0 immunoSEQ assay was at survey level. Libraries were prepared by immunoSEQ multiplex PCR; TCRdb keeps only in-frame clonotypes and omits some of them. The sample contains 45,000 or so clones, roughly 96% of which appear only once. The input for sequencing was unsorted PBMCs, taken 3.7 years after starting antiretroviral therapy. The receptor source for this set is a woman aged 50 to 60 with HIV.

The rearrangement joins TRBV7-6 to TRBJ2-5; 7 bases match TRBD2. Germline-derived CDR1 and CDR2 are SGHVS and FNYEAQ. The trim removed 1 base at V and 5 bases at J, leaving 13 bases unmatched. The CDR3 has 17 residues. The CDR3 protein is CASSLGRGVLDRETQYF. As DNA, the CDR3 is TGTGCCAGCAGCTTAGGCCGGGGGGTACTAGATAGGGAGACCCAGTACTTC.

The chain recombines TRBV6-1 with TRBJ1-1, with no clear D. Germline V gene lookup returns CDR1 MNHNS and CDR2 SASEGT. V was trimmed by 7 bases and J by 1 base, leaving 10 bases between them. The CDR3 is 13 residues long. CDR3 nucleotides: TGTGCCAGCAACCGAGTATGGAACACTGAAGCTTTCTTT. It yields the protein CASNRVWNTEAFF.

In regard to this clone: The junction departs from the called germline gene at one end, perhaps through a read error. The rearrangement links TRBV7-9 to TRBJ1-2, with unresolved D. Per germline, CDR1 SEHNR and CDR2 FQNEAQ (reference sequence). The CDR3 totals 13 residues. CDR3 bases: TGTGCCAGCACCTTATGGGTGGACTATGGCTACACCTTC. It codes for CASTLWVDYGYTF.

CDR3 amino acids: CAISESGSYEQYF. The DNA of the CDR3 is TGTGCCATCAGTGAGTCAGGCAGCTACGAGCAGTACTTC. The genes are TRBV10-3 and TRBJ2-7; D ambiguous. V lost 0 bases and J lost 3, with 6 bases in between. This CDR3 region has 13 residues. Germline V gives CDR1 ENHRY, CDR2 SYGVKD.

In this sample, this clone turned up once. The chain has TRBV19 and TRBJ1-5; D is uncertain. V lost 3 bases to trimming and J lost 6 bases, with 9 bases between them. Germline CDR1 and CDR2: LNHDA and SQIVND (reference sequence). This CDR3 has 13 residues. The CDR3 is CASSMADGQPQHF. CDR3 in DNA: TGTGCCAGTAGTATGGCTGACGGTCAGCCCCAGCATTTT.

The chain carries TRBV6-5 and TRBJ2-3; maybe TRBD1 (6 bases). The CDR3 covers 13 residues. The V gene's germline CDR1 is MNHEY and CDR2 SVGAGI. Trimming took off 6 bases at V and 4 bases at J, with 11 bases between the two ends. CDR3 DNA: TGTGCCAGCAGGGACGGACAGTCAGATACGCAGTATTTT. Translating it yields CASRDGQSDTQYF.

This chain links TRBV4-1 with TRBJ1-1, with D maybe TRBD1 (5 bases). Germline CDR1 MGHRA, CDR2 YSYEKL. The CDR3 has 14 residues. Trimming removed 4 bases at V and 3 bases at J, with 12 bases between. The CDR3: CASSLRDLDTEAFF. CDR3 DNA: TGCGCCAGCAGCCTCCGGGACTTGGACACTGAAGCTTTCTTT.

This clone was found once. Relative to the germline gene, one junction end is altered; a read error may explain this. The sample contains more than one DNA sequence encoding this CDR3. This chain uses TRBV2 with TRBJ2-5; no clear D gene. The CDR3 consists of 10 residues. Germline V CDR1 and CDR2: SNHLY, FYNNEI. The CDR3 loop reads CASREETQYF. The CDR3 bases are TGTGCCAGCAGGGAAGAGACCCAGTACTTC.

The CDR3 DNA reads as TGTGCCATCAGTTCGCAGGGAGATACGCAGTATTTT. Its translation: CAISSQGDTQYF. This chain connects TRBV10-3 to TRBJ2-3, with D maybe TRBD1 (5 bases). This CDR3 region has 12 residues. Germline-derived CDR1 and CDR2 are ENHRY and SYGVKD. Trimming took 5 bases from V and 5 from J, leaving 8 bases between them.